The 30 T cell receptor beta chains given below trace back to one sample, sequenced in a study of blood T cells in healthy people across ages. PCR was performed a second time for about 7 to 12 cycles using a sample-barcoded 5' primer and a J-beta primer mix. TCRdb redid the calling of the 5' RACE reads with MiXCR, one entry per CDR3 protein. The table records roughly 1,700,000 distinct CDR3 sequences, roughly 30% of them present only once. Sequencing was carried out using blood. The receptors here all came from a young woman in good health.

This sequence joins TRBV29-1 and TRBJ1-5; 8 bases align to TRBD1. J gave up 5 bases and V 2 bases, and 2 bases lay outside the gene matches. Germline V CDR1 and CDR2: SQVTM, ANQGSEA. The CDR3 is 13 residues long. CDR3 DNA sequence: TGCAGCGTTGAACAGGGGGCCGATCAGCCCCAGCATTTT. This gives the protein CSVEQGADQPQHF.

This clonotype occurred a few times. Relative to the germline gene, one junction end is altered; a read error may explain this. The chain employs TRBV7-3 and TRBJ2-1, with D perhaps TRBD2 (6 bases). The CDR3 is made up of 16 amino acids. Germline lookup yields CDR1 SGHTA and CDR2 FQGTGA. The CDR3, as DNA: TGTGCCAACAGCTTAACGGGGACTCCTCTCCGGAATGAGCAGTTCTTC. This encodes CANSLTGTPLRNEQFF.

This clonotype occurred many times. This sequence joins TRBV2 and TRBJ2-5; tentatively, D is TRBD1 (6 bases). Germline CDR1 is SNHLY and CDR2 is FYNNEI. The CDR3 runs 14 residues. V dropped 4 bases and J dropped 1 base, with 10 bases sitting between them. The CDR3 sequence: CASSGTASQETQYF. The CDR3 bases are TGTGCCAGCAGTGGGACAGCCTCCCAAGAGACCCAGTACTTC. Drawing the rest from reference TRBV2 and TRBJ2-5, the complete variable domain is EPEVTQTPSHQVTQMGQEVILRCVPISNHLYFYWYRQILGQKVEFLVSFYNNEISEKSEIFDDQFSVERPDGSNFTLKIRSTKLEDSAMYFCASSGTASQETQYFGPGTRLLVL.

The J gene is TRBJ1-2, the V gene TRBV12-3 or TRBV12-4; 8 bases map to TRBD1. This CDR3 has 13 residues. The V and J ends lost 7 bases and 8 bases, in that order; junction bases with no gene match: 9. In DNA form, the CDR3 reads TGTGCCAGCATAAGGACAGGGACTCAAGGCTACACCTTC. This encodes CASIRTGTQGYTF.

The CDR3 here is CASSSLDTNPAFF. The CDR3, as DNA: TGTGCCAGCAGTTCTCTAGACACAAATCCAGCTTTCTTT. This chain joins TRBV7-2 and TRBJ1-1; D ambiguous. V lost 6 bases to trimming and J lost 10 bases, with 18 bases between them. There are 13 residues in the CDR3. Germline lookup yields CDR1 SGHTA and CDR2 FQGNSA.

This clonotype was observed a handful of times. V and J are TRBV5-5 and TRBJ1-4; 7 bases fit TRBD1. CDR3 size: 15 residues. In germline, CDR1 is SGHKS, CDR2 YYEKEE (reference sequence). The V segment lost 5 bases and the J segment 4 bases; nucleotides outside the gene matches: 8. The DNA for the CDR3 is TGTGCCAGCAGATCAGACAGGGCCTTTAATGAAAAACTGTTTTTT. This gives the protein CASRSDRAFNEKLFF.

This clonotype appeared a few times. The genes are TRBV5-1 and TRBJ1-3; TRBD1 is a possible D gene (6 bases). V was cut by 5 bases and J by 2 bases, with 8 bases left in between. CDR3 length equals 13 residues. Germline CDR1 reads SGHRS; CDR2 reads YFSETQ. CDR3 sequence reads: CASRWGPGNTIYF. The CDR3 coding sequence is TGCGCCAGCAGGTGGGGGCCTGGAAACACCATATATTTT.

This chain connects TRBV2 to TRBJ2-1; D is possibly TRBD1 or TRBD2 (6 bases each). This CDR3 has 13 residues. Trimming removed 8 bases at V and 9 bases at J, with 17 bases between. CDR1 is SNHLY and CDR2 is FYNNEI in the germline V gene. CDR3 coding DNA: TGTGCCAGCCGTGGGGATGGAGGGGGTGAGCAGTTCTTC. It translates to CASRGDGGGEQFF.

Concerning this clonotype: An end of the junction differs from the germline gene, which may be a read error. For the CDR3, the DNA is TGTGCCGGCAGCCAAGAGACAGTGGGGGATGGCTACACCTTC. Its translation: CAGSQETVGDGYTF. The rearrangement joins TRBV3-1 to TRBJ1-2, with D tentatively TRBD1 (5 bases). The CDR3 sequence is 14 residues long. Germline V lookup: CDR1 LGHDT, CDR2 YNNKEL (reference sequence). The complete variable domain, with remaining parts taken from reference TRBV3-1 and TRBJ1-2, reads DTAVSQTPKYLVTQMGNDKSIKCEQNLGHDTMYWYKQDSKKFLKIMFSYNNKELIINETVPNRFSPKSPDKAHLNLHINSLELGDSAVYFCAGSQETVGDGYTFGSGTRLTVV.

This clonotype was detected a few times. The CDR3 spells CSARTSGVYNEQFF. DNA for the CDR3: TGCAGTGCAAGGACTAGCGGGGTATACAATGAGCAGTTCTTC. The V gene is TRBV20-1, the J gene TRBJ2-1, with TRBD2 identical over 12 bases. CDR1 is DFQATT, CDR2 SNEGSKA, per germline (reference sequence). Trimming took 6 bases from V and 4 from J; bases not matched to a gene: 4. The length of the CDR3 is 14 residues.

This clonotype occurred many times. J is TRBJ2-1 and V is TRBV29-1, with D tentatively TRBD1 (6 bases). The germline V gene has CDR1 SQVTM and CDR2 ANQGSEA. V lost 6 bases, J lost 6 bases, and 18 bases lay in between. The CDR3 totals 14 residues. The CDR3 coding sequence is TGCAGCGTCGTGGGTCAGGGACAATTCAATGAGCAGTTCTTC. Amino acid sequence: CSVVGQGQFNEQFF.

The chain combines TRBV20-1 with TRBJ2-3; 10 bases line up with TRBD2. Germline V gene data show CDR1 as DFQATT and CDR2 as SNEGSKA (reference sequence). V gave up 0 bases and J gave up 6 bases; unmatched junction bases: 6. There are 15 residues in the CDR3. The CDR3 DNA sequence: TGCAGTGCTAGAGATGGCGATAGCGGGGGGGATACGCAGTATTTT. This gives the protein CSARDGDSGGDTQYF.

The chain recombines TRBV6-1 with TRBJ2-5; D unclear. Germline loops: CDR1 MNHNS, CDR2 SASEGT. With 4 bases removed from V and 4 bases from J, the gap between germline ends came to 7 bases. The length of the CDR3 is 12 residues. The CDR3 region is CASSARLETQYF. CDR3 sequence (DNA): TGTGCCAGCAGTGCACGCTTAGAGACCCAGTACTTC.

This clonotype was counted only a few times. The chain combines TRBV29-1 with TRBJ1-2; D gene unclear. The V gene's germline CDR1 is SQVTM and CDR2 ANQGSEA. V lost 1 base to trimming and J lost 4 bases, with 7 bases between them. CDR3 length equals 12 residues. CDR3 coding DNA: TGCAGCGTTGAAGCAGACCCCTATGGCTACACCTTC. Translating it yields CSVEADPYGYTF.

The chain is built from TRBV12-3 or TRBV12-4 and TRBJ1-2; D uncertain. This CDR3 contains 12 residues. The V and J ends lost 3 bases and 5 bases respectively, with 7 bases between them. The CDR3 is CASSFQEYGYTF. CDR3 nucleotides: TGTGCCAGCAGTTTCCAGGAGTATGGCTACACCTTC.

The rearrangement links TRBV14 to TRBJ2-7; 14 bases line up with TRBD2. This CDR3 has 14 amino acids. Trimming removed 4 bases from V and 12 bases from J; junction bases left unmatched: 8. Germline-derived CDR1 and CDR2 are SGHDN and FVKESK. DNA for the CDR3: TGTGCCAGCAGCCCGGGACTAGCGGGAGTGTTAGCGTACTTC. Translation gives CASSPGLAGVLAYF.

This clonotype was recorded a few times. The chain combines TRBV6-5 with TRBJ2-1; no clear D gene. The V gene's germline CDR1 is MNHEY and CDR2 SVGAGI. This CDR3 contains 14 residues. V shed 0 bases and J shed 7 bases, with 10 bases lying between them. The CDR3 is CASSYSPDSNEQFF. The CDR3 DNA sequence: TGTGCCAGCAGTTACTCTCCGGATTCGAATGAGCAGTTCTTC.

The chain links TRBV7-9 to TRBJ2-7; TRBD2 is a possible D gene (5 bases). The ends were cut back, 5 bases at V and 3 bases at J, with 14 bases in the middle. Germline V gene lookup returns CDR1 SEHNR and CDR2 FQNEAQ (reference sequence). This CDR3 is 14 amino acids long. The CDR3 reads CASSPAGGYYEQYF. CDR3 coding DNA: TGTGCCAGCAGCCCGGCGGGTGGTTACTACGAGCAGTACTTC.

J is TRBJ1-3 and V is TRBV2; D ambiguous. Trimming stripped 6 bases from V and 4 bases from J, with 10 bases between. This CDR3 has 13 amino acids. Per the germline V gene, CDR1 is SNHLY and CDR2 is FYNNEI. Here the CDR3 DNA reads TGTGCCAGCAGAGTCCACGACGGAAACACCATATATTTT. Protein sequence: CASRVHDGNTIYF.

The genes are TRBV20-1 and TRBJ2-5; TRBD2 matches 14 bases. Per germline, CDR1 DFQATT and CDR2 SNEGSKA (reference sequence). V shed 5 bases, J shed 3 bases, and the junction held 5 bases outside the gene matches. CDR3 length: 15 residues. The CDR3 DNA is TGCAGTGCTCCCCCGGGACTAGCGGGAGAAGAGACCCAGTACTTC. It translates to CSAPPGLAGEETQYF.

The table lists this clonotype with many counts. The rearrangement links TRBV5-1 to TRBJ2-5; a possible D gene is TRBD2 (6 bases). CDR3 length: 13 residues. Germline lookup yields CDR1 SGHRS and CDR2 YFSETQ. Trimming shortened V by 0 bases and J by 5 bases, and 8 bases separated the two germline ends. DNA for the CDR3: TGCGCCAGCAGCTTGGCTCTAGCGGAGACCCAGTACTTC. It specifies CASSLALAETQYF.

This clonotype was seen at least ten times. This chain uses TRBV20-1 with TRBJ1-2; 7 nucleotides agree with TRBD1. Germline loops: CDR1 DFQATT, CDR2 SNEGSKA (reference sequence). CDR3 length: 11 amino acids. The CDR3 region is CSARTGDGYTF. CDR3 sequence (DNA): TGCAGCGCACGGACAGGTGATGGCTACACCTTC.

The sample holds many counts of this clonotype. V is TRBV5-1 and J is TRBJ2-1; TRBD2 agrees at 8 bases. The germline gives CDR1 SGHRS, CDR2 YFSETQ. Trimming took 5 bases from V and 5 from J; bases not matched to a gene: 21. The CDR3 has 19 residues. The CDR3 protein is CASSVGTGTRRIRNNEQFF. The CDR3 nucleotides read TGCGCCAGCAGTGTAGGAACCGGGACTAGACGGATAAGGAACAATGAGCAGTTCTTC. Full variable domain (rest looked up from reference TRBV5-1 and TRBJ2-1): KAGVTQTPRYLIKTRGQQVTLSCSPISGHRSVSWYQQTPGQGLQFLFEYFSETQRNKGNFPGRFSGRQFSNSRSEMNVSTLELGDSALYLCASSVGTGTRRIRNNEQFFGPGTRLTVL.

In the case of this clonotype: One base away lies a much larger clone, so this may be a sequencing read error. The V gene is TRBV5-1, the J gene TRBJ2-3; 11 bases are shared with TRBD2. The CDR3 sequence is 16 residues long. CDR1 is SGHRS and CDR2 is YFSETQ in the germline V gene. The chain's CDR3 is CASNLVLAGGTDTQYF. The CDR3 region has the DNA TGCGCCAGCAACTTGGTACTAGCGGGAGGCACAGATACGCAGTATTTT.

This clonotype was observed a handful of times. The chain is built from TRBV7-9 and TRBJ1-2, with TRBD1 matching over 8 bases. Trimming at V came to 5 bases and at J to 3 bases, leaving 8 bases not matched to a gene. The CDR3 has 15 amino acids. Germline CDR1 reads SEHNR; CDR2 reads FQNEAQ (reference sequence). The CDR3 coding sequence is TGTGCCAGCAGCCCCTCGACAGGGGTGGACTATGGCTACACCTTC. Protein: CASSPSTGVDYGYTF.

V and J are TRBV10-2 and TRBJ1-1, with 7 bases lining up with TRBD1. The trim removed 3 bases at V and 4 bases at J, leaving 5 bases unmatched. This CDR3 region has 14 residues. The germline V gene has CDR1 WSHSY and CDR2 SAAADI. CDR3: CASSEQGLVTEAFF. The DNA of the CDR3 is TGCGCCAGCAGTGAACAGGGGTTGGTCACTGAAGCTTTCTTT.

This clonotype was found a few times. A much more abundant neighbour one base away suggests this may be a read error. V and J are TRBV12-3 or TRBV12-4 and TRBJ2-3; 7 bases align to TRBD2. This CDR3 comprises 15 residues. J was trimmed by 3 bases and V by 5 bases; bases with no gene match: 8. CDR3 DNA sequence: TGTGCCAGCAGTGAATTTTGGGAGGGGACAGATACGCAGTATTTT. As protein: CASSEFWEGTDTQYF.

This clonotype occurred a few times. The CDR3 DNA reads as TGTGCCAGCAGCCAAGAGGGGAGGACAGGGGCCCGTGAAGCTTTCTTT. Amino acids: CASSQEGRTGAREAFF. This chain uses TRBV3-1 with TRBJ1-1, with 9 bases fitting TRBD1. The CDR3 is made up of 16 amino acids. The V segment lost 0 bases and the J segment 7 bases; nucleotides outside the gene matches: 9. Germline V gene lookup returns CDR1 LGHDT and CDR2 YNNKEL (reference sequence).

This chain connects TRBV20-1 to TRBJ2-4, with D possibly being TRBD1 or TRBD2 (6 bases each). The J call is in doubt because the DNA end fits TRBJ2-5 better. Germline assignment: CDR1 DFQATT and CDR2 SNEGSKA (reference sequence). CDR3 length: 16 residues. CDR3 coding DNA: TGCAGTGCTAGAGTGGGGGGCAGGGAGGAAGGGAAGACCCAGTACTTC. It codes for CSARVGGREEGKTQYF.

There are a few counts of this clonotype. Germline is not matched at one junction end, which may reflect a read error. This chain joins TRBV12-3 or TRBV12-4 and TRBJ2-3; D is ambiguous. The CDR3 covers 13 residues. The CDR3 sequence: CAGSLSSLDTQYF. The DNA for the CDR3 is TGTGCCGGCAGTTTAAGCAGCTTAGATACGCAGTATTTT.